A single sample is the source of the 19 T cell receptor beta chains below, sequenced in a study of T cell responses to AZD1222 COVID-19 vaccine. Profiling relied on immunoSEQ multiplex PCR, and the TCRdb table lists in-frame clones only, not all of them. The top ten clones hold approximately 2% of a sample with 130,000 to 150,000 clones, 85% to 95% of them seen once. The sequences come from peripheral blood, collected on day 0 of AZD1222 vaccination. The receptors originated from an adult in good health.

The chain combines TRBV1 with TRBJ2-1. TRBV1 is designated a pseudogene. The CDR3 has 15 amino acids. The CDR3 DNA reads TGCACCAGCAGCCACCGGACCAGCTCCTACAATGAGCAGTTCTTC. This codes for CTSSHRTSSYNEQFF.

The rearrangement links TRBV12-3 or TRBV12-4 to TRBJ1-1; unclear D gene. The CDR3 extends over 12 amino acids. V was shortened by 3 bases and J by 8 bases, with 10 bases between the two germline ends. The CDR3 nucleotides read TGTGCCAGCAGTTTCCAGTTCAACGAAGCTTTCTTT. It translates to CASSFQFNEAFF.

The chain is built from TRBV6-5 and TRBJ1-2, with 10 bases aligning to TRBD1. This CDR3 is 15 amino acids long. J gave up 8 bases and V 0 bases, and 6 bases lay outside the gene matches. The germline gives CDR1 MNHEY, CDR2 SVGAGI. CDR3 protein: CASSYSPTGGDGYTF. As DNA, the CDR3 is TGTGCCAGCAGTTACTCCCCGACAGGGGGCGACGGCTACACCTTC.

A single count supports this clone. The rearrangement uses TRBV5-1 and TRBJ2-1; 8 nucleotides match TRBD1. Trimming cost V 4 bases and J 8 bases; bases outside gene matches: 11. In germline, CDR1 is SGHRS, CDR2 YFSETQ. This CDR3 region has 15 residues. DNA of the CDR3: TGCGCCAGCAGCCTCCGGGACAGGTCTGAAGATGAGCAGTTCTTC. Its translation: CASSLRDRSEDEQFF.

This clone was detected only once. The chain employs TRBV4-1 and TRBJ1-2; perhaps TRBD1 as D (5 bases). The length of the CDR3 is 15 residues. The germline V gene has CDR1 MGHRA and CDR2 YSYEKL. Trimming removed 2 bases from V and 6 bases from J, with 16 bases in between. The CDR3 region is CASSQSGTETDGYTF. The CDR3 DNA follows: TGCGCCAGCAGCCAATCCGGGACGGAGACCGATGGCTACACCTTC.

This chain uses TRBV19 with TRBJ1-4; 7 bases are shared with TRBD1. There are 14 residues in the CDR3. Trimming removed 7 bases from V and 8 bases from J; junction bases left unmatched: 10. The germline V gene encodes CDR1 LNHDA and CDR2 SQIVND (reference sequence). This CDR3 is CASNAQGFREKLFF. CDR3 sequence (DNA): TGTGCCAGTAATGCACAGGGGTTTCGGGAAAAACTGTTTTTT.

The CDR3 is CASSLYQGNQPQHF. CDR3 coding DNA: TGTGCCAGCAGTCTCTACCAAGGCAATCAGCCCCAGCATTTT. V is TRBV6-5 and J is TRBJ1-5; unclear D gene. V was trimmed by 5 bases and J by 2 bases, leaving 10 bases between them. Germline loops: CDR1 MNHEY, CDR2 SVGAGI. There are 14 residues in the CDR3.

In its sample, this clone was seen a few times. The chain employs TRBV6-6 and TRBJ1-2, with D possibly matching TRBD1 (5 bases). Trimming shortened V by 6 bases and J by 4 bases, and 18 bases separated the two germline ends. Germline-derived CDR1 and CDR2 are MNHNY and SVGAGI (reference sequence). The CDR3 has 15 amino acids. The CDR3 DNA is TGTGCCAGCAGGGAACCGGCCCAGGGCCTCTATGGCTACACCTTC. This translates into CASREPAQGLYGYTF.

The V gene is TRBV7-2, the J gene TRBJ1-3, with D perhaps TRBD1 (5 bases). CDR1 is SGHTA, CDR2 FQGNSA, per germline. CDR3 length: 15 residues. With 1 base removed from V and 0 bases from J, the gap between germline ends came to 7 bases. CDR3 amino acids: CASSLETASGNTIYF. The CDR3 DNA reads TGTGCCAGCAGCTTAGAGACAGCCTCTGGAAACACCATATATTTT. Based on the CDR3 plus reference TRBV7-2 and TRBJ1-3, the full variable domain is GAGVSQSPSNKVTEKGKDVELRCDPISGHTALYWYRQSLGQGLEFLIYFQGNSAPDKSGLPSDRFSAERTGGSVSTLTIQRTQQEDSAVYLCASSLETASGNTIYFGEGSWLTVV.

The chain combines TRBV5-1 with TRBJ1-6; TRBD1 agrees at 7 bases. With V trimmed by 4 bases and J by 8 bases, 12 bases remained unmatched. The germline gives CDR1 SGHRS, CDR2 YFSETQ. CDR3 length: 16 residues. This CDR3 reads CASSRRGDREDSPLHF. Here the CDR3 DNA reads TGCGCCAGCAGCCGACGGGGAGACAGGGAGGATTCACCCCTCCACTTT. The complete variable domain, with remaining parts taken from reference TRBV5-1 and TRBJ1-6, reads KAGVTQTPRYLIKTRGQQVTLSCSPISGHRSVSWYQQTPGQGLQFLFEYFSETQRNKGNFPGRFSGRQFSNSRSEMNVSTLELGDSALYLCASSRRGDREDSPLHFGNGTRLTVT.

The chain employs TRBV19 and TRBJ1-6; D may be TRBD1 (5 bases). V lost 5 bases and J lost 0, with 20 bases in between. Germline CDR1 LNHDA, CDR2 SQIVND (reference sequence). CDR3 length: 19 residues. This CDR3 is CASSLRPGTVSSYNSPLHF. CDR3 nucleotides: TGTGCCAGTAGTCTCCGTCCCGGGACTGTTAGCTCCTATAATTCACCCCTCCACTTT.

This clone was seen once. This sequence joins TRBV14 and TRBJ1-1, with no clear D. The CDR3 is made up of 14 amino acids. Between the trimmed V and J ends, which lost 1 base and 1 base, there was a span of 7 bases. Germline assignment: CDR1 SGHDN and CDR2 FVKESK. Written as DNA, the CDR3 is TGTGCCAGCAGCCAAGGCACTTGGAACACTGAAGCTTTCTTT. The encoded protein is CASSQGTWNTEAFF. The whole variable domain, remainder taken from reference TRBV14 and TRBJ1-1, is EAGVTQFPSHSVIEKGQTVTLRCDPISGHDNLYWYRRVMGKEIKFLLHFVKESKQDESGMPNNRFLAERTGGTYSTLKVQPAELEDSGVYFCASSQGTWNTEAFFGQGTRLTVV.

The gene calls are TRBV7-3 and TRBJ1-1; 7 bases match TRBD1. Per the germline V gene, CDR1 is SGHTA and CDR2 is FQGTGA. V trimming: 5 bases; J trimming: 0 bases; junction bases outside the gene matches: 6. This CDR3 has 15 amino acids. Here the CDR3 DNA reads TGTGCCAGCAGCCTCCAGGACAGGATGAACACTGAAGCTTTCTTT. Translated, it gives CASSLQDRMNTEAFF.

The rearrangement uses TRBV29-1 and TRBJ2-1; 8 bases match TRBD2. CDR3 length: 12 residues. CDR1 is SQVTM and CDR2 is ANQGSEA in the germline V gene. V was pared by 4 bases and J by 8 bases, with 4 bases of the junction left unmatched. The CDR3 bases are TGCAGCGTTGTGGCGGGAGGAGATGAGCAGTTCTTC. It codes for CSVVAGGDEQFF.

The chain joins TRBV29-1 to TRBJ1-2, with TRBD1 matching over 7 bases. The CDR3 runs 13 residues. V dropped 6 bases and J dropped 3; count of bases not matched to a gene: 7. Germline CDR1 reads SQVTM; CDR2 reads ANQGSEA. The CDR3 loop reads CSVPTGNYYGYTF. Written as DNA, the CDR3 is TGCAGCGTCCCGACAGGGAACTACTATGGCTACACCTTC.

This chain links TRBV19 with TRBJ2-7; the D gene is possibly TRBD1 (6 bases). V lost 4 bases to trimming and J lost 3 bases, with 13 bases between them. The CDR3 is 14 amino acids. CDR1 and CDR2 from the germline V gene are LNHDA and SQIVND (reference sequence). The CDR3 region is CASSKGTTVYEQYF. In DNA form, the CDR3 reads TGTGCCAGTAGTAAGGGGACAACAGTCTACGAGCAGTACTTC.

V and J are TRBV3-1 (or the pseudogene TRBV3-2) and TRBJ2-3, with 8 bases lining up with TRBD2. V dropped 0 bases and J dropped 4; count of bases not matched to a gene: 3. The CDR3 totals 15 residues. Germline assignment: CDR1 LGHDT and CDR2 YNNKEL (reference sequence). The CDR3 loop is CASSQEAGVPDTQYF. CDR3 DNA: TGTGCCAGCAGCCAAGAAGCGGGAGTCCCAGATACGCAGTATTTT.

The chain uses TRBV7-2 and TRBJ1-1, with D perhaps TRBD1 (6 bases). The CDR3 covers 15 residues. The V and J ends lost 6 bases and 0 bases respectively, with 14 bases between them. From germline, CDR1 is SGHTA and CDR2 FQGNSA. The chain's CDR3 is CASRPATGLNTEAFF. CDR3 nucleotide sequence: TGTGCCAGCAGGCCGGCAACAGGGTTGAACACTGAAGCTTTCTTT.

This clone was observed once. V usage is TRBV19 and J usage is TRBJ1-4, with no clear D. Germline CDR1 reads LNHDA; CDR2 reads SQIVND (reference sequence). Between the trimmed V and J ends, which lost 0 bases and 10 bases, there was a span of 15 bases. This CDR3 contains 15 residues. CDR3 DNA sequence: TGTGCCAGTAGTATAGAAGGACGGAGGTCTGGAAAACTGTTTTTT. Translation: CASSIEGRRSGKLFF.